Listed here are 25 T cell receptor beta chains from one sample, sequenced in a study of human T cells and chemical hapten exposure. MiXCR, run by TCRdb on the RACE reads, gives a single entry per CDR3 protein. The sample shows over 50,000 distinct CDR3 sequences, around a tenth of them seen only once. Time point: pre-sensitization, week 0. The treatment here: therapeutic diphenylcyclopropenone sensitization with weekly scalp DPC. Extraction yielded total RNA from whole blood (unfractionated). The sequencing used whole blood, collected in connection with sensitization to the hapten diphenylcyclopropenone (DPC). The receptors derive from a woman aged 30 to 39 with alopecia areata. Some clones in this sample may be carry-over from other donors' samples.

The chain couples TRBV12-3 or TRBV12-4 to TRBJ2-4, with TRBD1 matching over 8 bases. There are 15 residues in the CDR3. With 5 bases clipped from V and 6 bases from J, the junction kept 9 bases outside the gene matches. The DNA for the CDR3 is TGTGCCAGCAGTCACCAGGGACAGGCTATAAACATTCAGTACTTC. Translation: CASSHQGQAINIQYF.

Only a few counts were recorded for this clonotype. CDR3: CASSFGTGRLGETQYF. The CDR3, as DNA: TGTGCCAGCAGTTTTGGGACAGGGAGGCTGGGAGAGACCCAGTACTTC. V gene TRBV28 combines with J gene TRBJ2-5; 9 bases are a match to TRBD1. Germline V CDR1 and CDR2: MDHEN, SYDVKM. V was pared by 3 bases and J by 4 bases, with 9 bases of the junction left unmatched. CDR3 size: 16 residues.

The J gene is TRBJ1-2, the V gene TRBV7-8; perhaps TRBD1 as D (5 bases). V lost 2 bases and J lost 4, with 11 bases in between. The CDR3 contains 14 residues. In germline, CDR1 is SGHVS, CDR2 FQNEAQ. CDR3 in DNA: TGTGCCAGCAGCTTAACGCGGGACGCCTATGGCTACACCTTC. It specifies CASSLTRDAYGYTF.

This clonotype was observed many times. V is TRBV5-1 and J is TRBJ1-1; 7 bases fit TRBD1. Trimming removed 0 bases from V and 0 bases from J; junction bases left unmatched: 2. This CDR3 spans 15 amino acids. CDR1 and CDR2 (germline): SGHRS, YFSETQ. Here the CDR3 reads CASSLGDSMNTEAFF. The DNA of the CDR3 is TGCGCCAGCAGCTTGGGGGACAGCATGAACACTGAAGCTTTCTTT.

In this sample, this clonotype turned up a few times. The rearrangement joins TRBV2 to TRBJ1-6; D gene ambiguous. Trimming took 4 bases from V and 8 from J, leaving 6 bases between them. Germline CDR1 is SNHLY and CDR2 is FYNNEI. CDR3 length equals 12 residues. The CDR3 nucleotides are TGTGCCAGCAGTGTTGGTCATTCACCCCTCCACTTT. It encodes CASSVGHSPLHF.

This clonotype has more than one count but fewer than ten. The gene calls are TRBV7-6 and TRBJ2-3; 12 nucleotides agree with TRBD2. CDR1 is SGHVS and CDR2 is FNYEAQ in the germline V gene. The V segment lost 5 bases and the J segment 2 bases; nucleotides outside the gene matches: 11. This CDR3 is 18 amino acids long. CDR3 sequence reads: CASSRTSGVGLNTDTQYF. CDR3 nucleotides: TGTGCCAGCAGCCGGACTAGCGGGGTGGGCCTAAACACAGATACGCAGTATTTT.

The table lists this clonotype with a few counts. The J gene is TRBJ2-7, the V gene TRBV5-1, with D maybe TRBD1 (6 bases). With 4 bases removed from V and 6 bases from J, the gap between germline ends came to 17 bases. The CDR3 runs to 14 residues. CDR1 and CDR2 (germline): SGHRS, YFSETQ. CDR3 in DNA: TGCGCCAGCAGCCCTTCACCAGGGGACGGCGAGCAGTACTTC. Its translation: CASSPSPGDGEQYF.

The rearrangement links TRBV7-8 to TRBJ2-3, with D possibly matching TRBD2 (5 bases). Deletions cut 5 bases from V and 1 base from J, with 13 bases between. This CDR3 region has 15 residues. CDR1 and CDR2 from the germline V gene are SGHVS and FQNEAQ. CDR3 in DNA: TGTGCCAGCAGCGATTTGGACTGGGGCACAGATACGCAGTATTTT. It encodes CASSDLDWGTDTQYF.

The table lists this clonotype with a few counts. CDR3 nucleotide sequence: TGTGCCAGCACAAAACAGGGGGAAGGGTGGACTGAAGCTTTCTTT. This encodes CASTKQGEGWTEAFF. This chain connects TRBV5-5 to TRBJ1-1, with 8 positions matching TRBD1. The CDR3 is 15 amino acids. V lost 6 bases, J lost 5 bases, and 12 bases stayed unmatched. Germline V gene data show CDR1 as SGHKS and CDR2 as YYEKEE (reference sequence). Full variable domain (missing parts from reference TRBV5-5 and TRBJ1-1): DAGVTQSPTHLIKTRGQQVTLRCSPISGHKSVSWYQQVLGQGPQFIFQYYEKEERGRGNFPDRFSARQFPNYSSELNVNALLLGDSALYLCASTKQGEGWTEAFFGQGTRLTVV.

This chain joins TRBV28 and TRBJ2-3, with 7 bases matching TRBD1. V shed 6 bases and J 2 bases; nucleotides not matched to a gene: 5. This CDR3 is 14 amino acids long. CDR1 MDHEN and CDR2 SYDVKM come from the germline V gene. As DNA, the CDR3 is TGTGCCAGCAGCCCGACAGGGAACACAGATACGCAGTATTTT. Its translation: CASSPTGNTDTQYF.

This sequence joins TRBV6-2 or TRBV6-3 and TRBJ1-1; D is undetermined. CDR3 length: 13 residues. V lost 6 bases, J lost 3 bases, and 11 bases lay in between. Germline CDR1 is MNHEY and CDR2 is SVGEGT. The DNA for the CDR3 is TGTGCCAGCAGGATCCAGAGATACACTGAAGCTTTCTTT. Its protein is CASRIQRYTEAFF.

The rearrangement links TRBV7-8 to TRBJ1-2; D uncertain. Trimming cost V 2 bases and J 4 bases, with 14 bases left between them. The CDR3 covers 15 residues. Germline V CDR1 and CDR2: SGHVS, FQNEAQ. The CDR3 sequence: CASSLFMRPGYGYTF. Here the CDR3 DNA reads TGTGCCAGCAGCTTATTTATGAGACCAGGCTATGGCTACACCTTC.

J is TRBJ1-5 and V is TRBV28; perhaps TRBD1 as D (5 bases). Germline values: CDR1 MDHEN, CDR2 SYDVKM. This CDR3 comprises 14 residues. V lost 2 bases, J lost 6 bases, and 11 bases lay in between. The DNA of the CDR3 is TGTGCCAGCAGTTTACGAATAGGGGTTCAGCCCCAGCATTTT. It is translated as CASSLRIGVQPQHF. Looking up the rest from reference TRBV28 and TRBJ1-5 gives the full variable domain: DVKVTQSSRYLVKRTGEKVFLECVQDMDHENMFWYRQDPGLGLRLIYFSYDVKMKEKGDIPEGYSVSREKKERFSLILESASTNQTSMYLCASSLRIGVQPQHFGDGTRLSIL.

This clonotype was recorded a few times. The chain employs TRBV30 and TRBJ1-6, with D perhaps TRBD1 (6 bases). V was shortened by 3 bases and J by 7 bases, with 13 bases between the two germline ends. This CDR3 region has 14 residues. Germline V lookup: CDR1 GTSNPN, CDR2 SVGIG (reference sequence). The CDR3 nucleotides are TGTGCCTGGAGAGTAACAGGGCGAAATTCACCCCTCCACTTT. The encoded protein is CAWRVTGRNSPLHF.

The V gene is TRBV11-2, the J gene TRBJ2-3, with a weak D call TRBD2 (5 bases). The V end lost 4 bases, the J end lost 3 bases, and 14 bases lay between the germline ends. The germline V gene encodes CDR1 SGHAT and CDR2 FQNNGV. This CDR3 has 15 amino acids. The CDR3: CASSSGELRTDTQYF. Here the CDR3 DNA reads TGTGCCAGCAGCTCCGGGGAGCTACGGACAGATACGCAGTATTTT.

This clonotype has more than one count but fewer than ten. The chain carries TRBV28 and TRBJ2-7; TRBD1 agrees at 7 bases. CDR3 length equals 15 residues. CDR1 and CDR2 from the germline V gene are MDHEN and SYDVKM. V dropped 4 bases and J dropped 5; count of bases not matched to a gene: 11. CDR3 in DNA: TGTGCCAGCAGTTCCCCCCGACAGGGTAGCCACGAGCAGTACTTC. Translating gives CASSSPRQGSHEQYF.

This clonotype was picked up many times. The chain recombines TRBV3-1 with TRBJ1-4; the D is unclear. CDR1 and CDR2 (germline): LGHDT, YNNKEL (reference sequence). The CDR3 loop spans 13 amino acids. Deletions cut 4 bases from V and 8 bases from J, with 11 bases between. The CDR3 nucleotides are TGTGCCAGCAGCCCGAACCTCAGGGAAAAACTGTTTTTT. This codes for CASSPNLREKLFF.

This clonotype showed up many times. The chain links TRBV20-1 to TRBJ1-5; D gene unclear. This CDR3 spans 15 amino acids. Germline CDR1 and CDR2: DFQATT and SNEGSKA (reference sequence). The germline V and J ends were trimmed by 2 bases and 1 base, with 12 bases remaining between them. Written as DNA, the CDR3 is TGCAGTGCTAGACCGGGCCTGGGGAGCAATCAGCCCCAGCATTTT. It yields the protein CSARPGLGSNQPQHF.

V and J are TRBV11-2 and TRBJ1-6; TRBD1 is a possible D gene (5 bases). V was shortened by 1 base and J by 9 bases, with 19 bases between the two germline ends. This CDR3 region has 17 residues. Germline CDR1 and CDR2: SGHAT and FQNNGV. The CDR3 nucleotides read TGTGCCAGCAGCTTAGGAGGGTCGGGGGTCGGTAGTTCACCCCTCCACTTT. This encodes CASSLGGSGVGSSPLHF.

This clonotype was seen more than once but under ten times. This chain connects TRBV6-5 to TRBJ1-1; tentatively, D is TRBD1 (6 bases). Germline V gene data show CDR1 as MNHEY and CDR2 as SVGAGI. V was trimmed by 6 bases and J by 4 bases, leaving 12 bases between them. This CDR3 comprises 13 residues. For the CDR3, the DNA is TGTGCCAGCAGCTATAAGGGGGGCACTGAAGCTTTCTTT. Encoded protein: CASSYKGGTEAFF.

This chain's CDR3 is CASSSQGSGTGSPLHF. The CDR3 coding sequence is TGTGCCAGCAGCTCACAGGGCTCGGGTACTGGTTCACCCCTCCACTTT. V and J are TRBV6-5 and TRBJ1-6, with D possibly matching TRBD1 (6 bases). Germline V gene lookup returns CDR1 MNHEY and CDR2 SVGAGI. The V and J ends lost 6 bases and 9 bases respectively, with 21 bases between them. The CDR3 is 16 amino acids.

The chain is built from TRBV5-1 and TRBJ1-1, with D possibly being TRBD1 (6 bases). This CDR3 spans 15 amino acids. V was cut by 0 bases and J by 5 bases, with 14 bases left in between. The germline V gene has CDR1 SGHRS and CDR2 YFSETQ. The CDR3 reads CASSLVIQGRTEAFF. In nucleotides, the CDR3 is TGCGCCAGCAGCTTGGTCATACAGGGAAGGACTGAAGCTTTCTTT.

In its sample, this clonotype was seen a few times. The chain employs TRBV7-2 and TRBJ2-7; perhaps TRBD2 as D (5 bases). The V gene's germline CDR1 is SGHTA and CDR2 FQGNSA. The V end lost 5 bases, the J end lost 4 bases, and 15 bases lay between the germline ends. The length of the CDR3 is 14 residues. In DNA, the CDR3 is TGTGCCAGCAGCATAGACGGGGTCGGGTACGAGCAGTACTTC. It translates to CASSIDGVGYEQYF.

The J gene is TRBJ2-5, the V gene TRBV5-1, with 13 positions matching TRBD2. The CDR3 is 16 residues long. In germline, CDR1 is SGHRS, CDR2 YFSETQ. Unmatched junction bases numbered 4, after V lost 1 base and J lost 4 bases. The CDR3 spells CASSLTSGGGGETQYF. CDR3 nucleotide sequence: TGCGCCAGCAGCTTGACTAGCGGGGGGGGAGGAGAGACCCAGTACTTC.

In the case of this clonotype: This may come from a read error, since a much larger clone is one base off. The gene calls are TRBV28 and TRBJ2-1, with D possibly being TRBD2 (6 bases). This CDR3 comprises 14 residues. Germline V gene data show CDR1 as MDHEN and CDR2 as SYDVKM. The CDR3 here is CATTLRAGINEKFF. CDR3 bases: TGTGCCACCACCTTGAGGGCGGGGATCAATGAGAAGTTCTTC.